This T cell receptor beta chain emerged from a study of blood T cells in healthy people across ages. This clonotype appeared a few times. Primed by a sample-barcoded 5' primer and a J-beta primer mix, a second PCR proceeded for 7 to 11 cycles. Each of the samples gave a minimum of 2.5 million paired-end reads that contained CDR3. TCRdb processed the 5' RACE reads anew with MiXCR; each CDR3 protein has one entry. This repertoire shows around 580,000 distinct CDR3 sequences, under 55% found once; its top ten account for about 22%. The length of the CDR3 is 16 residues. Germline V gives CDR1 SGHTA, CDR2 FQGNSA. V was shortened by 1 base and J by 0 bases, with 11 bases between the two germline ends.

The sequence came from a man aged 80 or over in good health. The chain joins TRBV7-2 to TRBJ2-3; tentatively, D is TRBD1 (6 bases). Sequencing used blood. The CDR3 region has the DNA TGTGCCAGCAGCTTAGGTGCCAGGGGCAGCACAGATACGCAGTATTTT. This encodes CASSLGARGSTDTQYF.